This T cell receptor beta chain is drawn from a study of CD8+ T cells in alopecia areata. J gave up 3 bases and V 0 bases, and 3 bases lay outside the gene matches. Per the germline V gene, CDR1 is SGHRS and CDR2 is YFSETQ. The CDR3 sequence is 15 residues long. For this clone: Its antigen is not known.

Study results and limitations: Researchers reported that TCR sharing among patients proved less clear than in mice, possibly HLA-linked. Scalp lesions, especially in alopecia totalis/universalis, had higher clonality than normal scalp.

In each case, RNA was isolated and then reverse transcribed into cDNA as the sequencing template. The method was immunoSEQ multiplex PCR; TCRdb's version includes in-frame clones alone and lacks a portion of them. The sample holds approximately 31,000 clones; about 74% are singletons and the top ten take under 20%. Peripheral blood and lesional scalp punch biopsies came from alopecia areata patients. Starting from PBMCs, sorting isolated CD4+ and CD8+ T cells. Sequenced sample: NKG2D-low CD8+ T cells sorted from blood. The J gene is TRBJ1-5, the V gene TRBV5-1; 7 bases are shared with TRBD1. This receptor was obtained from a human donor with alopecia areata. The CDR3 spells CASSLGGQANQPQHF. In nucleotides, the CDR3 is TGCGCCAGCAGCTTGGGCGGACAGGCCAATCAGCCCCAGCATTTT.